A selection of T cell receptor beta chains follows, all from one sample in a study of T cells in Graves' hyperthyroidism and ophthalmopathy. TCRdb independently ran MiXCR on the multiplex PCR reads; one entry per CDR3 protein. The sample yields 300,000 to 400,000 distinct CDR3 sequences, less than 15% seen once. The sequenced sample was blood. These receptors originate from a woman aged 18-29 years with Graves' hyperthyroidism. CDR3s include the opening cysteine and the closing phenylalanine or tryptophan. The order of the fields is D gene, V gene, J gene, clone size, CDR3 DNA, CDR3 protein. The D gene is left open where the match is weak. The size entry is marked missing in some rows and otherwise reads once, few, many or a size class.

.	TRBV6-2/TRBV6-3	TRBJ2-6	.	TGTGCCAGCAGTTACTCGATCCGCTCTGGGGCCAACGTCCTGACTTTC	CASSYSIRSGANVLTF
.	TRBV5-4	TRBJ2-5	.	TGTGCCAGCAGCCCCCTAGCTACAGCTGTCCAAGAGACCCAGTACTTC	CASSPLATAVQETQYF
.	TRBV4-1	TRBJ2-5	few	TGCGCCAGCAGCCAGACCCGACTGAAATACCAAGAGACCCAGTACTTC	CASSQTRLKYQETQYF
TRBD1	TRBV12-3/TRBV12-4	TRBJ1-6	many	TGTGCCAGCAGTTTTTCCAGGGGGTATAATTCACCCCTCCACTTT	CASSFSRGYNSPLHF
TRBD1	TRBV3-1	TRBJ1-3	many	TGTGCCAGCAGACAGGGGTCCAGAAACACCATATATTTT	CASRQGSRNTIYF
.	TRBV6-2/TRBV6-3	TRBJ1-5	many	TGTGCCAGCAGTTACGAAGGTGGCAATCAGCCCCAGCATTTT	CASSYEGGNQPQHF
.	TRBV6-5	TRBJ1-1	many	TGTGCCAGCAGTTACTCGCAGGGGAGGGACATGAACACTGAAGCTTTCTTT	CASSYSQGRDMNTEAFF
.	TRBV10-2	TRBJ1-5	.	TGCGCCAGCAGTGAACTGGCAGCTTATAGCAATCAGCCCCAGCATTTT	CASSELAAYSNQPQHF
.	TRBV20-1	TRBJ2-1	.	TGCAGTGCTACCAGGGGGGCTGAGCAGTTCTTC	CSATRGAEQFF
TRBD1	TRBV30	TRBJ2-7	many	TGTGCCTGGAGTGTTGGGACAGGGACGAACGAGCAGTACTTC	CAWSVGTGTNEQYF
.	TRBV28	TRBJ2-7	many	TGTGCCAGCAGTTTAGAGTGGGGGACCTACGAGCAGTACTTC	CASSLEWGTYEQYF
TRBD1	TRBV11-2	TRBJ1-3	many	TGTGCCAGCAGCTCGACAGGGGTTAACACCATATATTTT	CASSSTGVNTIYF
TRBD1	TRBV27	TRBJ2-2	many	TGTGCCAGCAGGATAGGGACAGGTGCGAACACCGGGGAGCTGTTTTTT	CASRIGTGANTGELFF
.	TRBV20-1	TRBJ2-7	many	TGCAGTGCCTGGGATCCCGGCTTGGAGCAGTACTTC	CSAWDPGLEQYF
.	TRBV28	TRBJ2-5	many	TGTGCCAGCAGTTCCTCTGGGTTGAGGAAGGCGACCCAGTACTTC	CASSSSGLRKATQYF
.	TRBV28	TRBJ1-5	many	TGTGCCAGCAGTCTCATGTATAGCAATCAGCCCCAGCATTTT	CASSLMYSNQPQHF
.	TRBV9	TRBJ1-2	many	TGTGCCAGCAGCGTAGAGGGGCAGGCGGACTATGGCTACACCTTC	CASSVEGQADYGYTF
.	TRBV5-6	TRBJ2-1	many	TGTGCCAGCAGCTTGGGACAGACCTTAACCTACAATGAGCAGTTCTTC	CASSLGQTLTYNEQFF
.	TRBV5-1	TRBJ2-7	few	TGCGCCAGCAGCTTGGAGGACAGTGGATACGAGCAGTACTTC	CASSLEDSGYEQYF
TRBD1	TRBV6-2/TRBV6-3	TRBJ2-7	many	TGTGCCAGCAGTGATACAGGGGAGTCCGAGCAGTACTTC	CASSDTGESEQYF
.	TRBV27	TRBJ2-1	many	TGTGCCAGCAGTACAGCAAAAATGACCTACAATGAGCAGTTCTTC	CASSTAKMTYNEQFF
.	TRBV7-6	TRBJ2-2	many	TGTGCCAGCAGCTTAGCGAGTCGTGAGAACACCGGGGAGCTGTTTTTT	CASSLASRENTGELFF
.	TRBV10-3	TRBJ2-1	many	TGTGCCATCAGTGCGTACAATGAGCAGTTCTTC	CAISAYNEQFF
TRBD1	TRBV5-1	TRBJ2-7	many	TGCGCCAGCAGCTTGACAGGGGGCGCCTACGAGCAGTACTTC	CASSLTGGAYEQYF
TRBD2	TRBV20-1	TRBJ2-3	many	TGCAGTGCTAGGTCCCTAGCGGGGGGGCCCGATACGCAGTATTTT	CSARSLAGGPDTQYF